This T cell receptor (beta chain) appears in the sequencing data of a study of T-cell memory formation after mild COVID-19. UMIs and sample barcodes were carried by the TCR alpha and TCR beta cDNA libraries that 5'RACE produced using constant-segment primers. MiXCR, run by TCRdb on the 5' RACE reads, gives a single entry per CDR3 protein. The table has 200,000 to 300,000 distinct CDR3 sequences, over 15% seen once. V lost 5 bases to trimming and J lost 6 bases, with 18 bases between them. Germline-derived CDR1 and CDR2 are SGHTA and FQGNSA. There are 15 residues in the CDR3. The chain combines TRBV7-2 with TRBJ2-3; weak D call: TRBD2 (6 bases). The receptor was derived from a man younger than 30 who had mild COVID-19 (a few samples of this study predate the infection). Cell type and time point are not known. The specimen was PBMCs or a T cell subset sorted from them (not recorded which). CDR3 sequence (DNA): TGTGCCAGCAGCCGTACCCCCGGTGGAGGGGATACGCAGTATTTT. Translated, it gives CASSRTPGGGDTQYF.